What follows is one T cell receptor beta chain and its context. This sample is drawn from a study of blood T cell repertoires in COVID-19. Looking at the study overall: Samples of COVID-19 (acute and convalescent) were obtained from the United States, Italy and Spain. Sources were T cells, B-cell-depleted T cells, or PBMCs; the material itself was cDNA or gDNA.

Original handling: Scientists estimated how many nucleated cells there were by amplifying reference gene primers. Method: immunoSEQ multiplex PCR; TCRdb's copy keeps in-frame clones and lacks some. V and J calls and clone size are as listed in that table; D and trimming were resolved from the DNA. The repertoire holds about 80,000 clones, with approximately 82% as singletons. The CDR3 loop spans 15 amino acids. Germline CDR1 KGHDR, CDR2 SFDVKD. Trimming pared 4 bases from V and 5 bases from J, leaving 13 bases between. The J gene is TRBJ2-2, the V gene TRBV24-1; D is perhaps TRBD2 (5 bases). This receptor was identified in a human donor in a cohort sampled during active COVID-19. Input material: peripheral blood. The CDR3 bases are TGTGCCACCAGTGACCCGGGTGCGGGTACCGGGGAGCTGTTTTTT. Its translation: CATSDPGAGTGELFF.